These 7 T cell receptor beta chains were sequenced from one sample in a study of cytomegalovirus exposure and HLA in healthy donors. Data came from immunoSEQ multiplex PCR; TCRdb stores just in-frame clones and leaves some out. The sample yields 85,000 to 130,000 clones, roughly nine tenths seen once. Sequencing input: PBMCs. Receptor source: a woman between 18 and 30 years old in good health and CMV-seropositive.

Points on this clone: Within the sample, other DNA sequences also encode this same CDR3. The gene calls are TRBV7-9 and TRBJ1-1; perhaps TRBD1 as D (5 bases). The CDR3 loop spans 14 amino acids. Germline CDR1 and CDR2: SEHNR and FQNEAQ (reference sequence). Deletions cut 1 base from V and 0 bases from J, with 6 bases between. The CDR3 sequence is CASSLGQLNTEAFF. The DNA of the CDR3 is TGTGCCAGCAGCTTAGGACAGTTGAACACTGAAGCTTTCTTT.

The chain employs TRBV19 and TRBJ1-6; D is unclear. V gave up 1 base and J gave up 10 bases, with 11 bases separating them. Germline lookup yields CDR1 LNHDA and CDR2 SQIVND (reference sequence). The CDR3 covers 14 residues. The CDR3 spells CASSIGAIGSPLHF. The CDR3 DNA follows: TGTGCCAGTAGTATAGGGGCGATAGGATCACCCCTCCACTTT.

This chain joins TRBV19 and TRBJ2-5; D remains unclear. The V gene's germline CDR1 is LNHDA and CDR2 SQIVND (reference sequence). V lost 5 bases, J lost 4 bases, and 14 bases lay in between. The CDR3 covers 14 residues. CDR3 in DNA: TGTGCCAGTAGTTCCCCCCCGTTGGCAGAGACCCAGTACTTC. Its translation: CASSSPPLAETQYF.

The chain employs TRBV11-2 and TRBJ2-7, with 9 bases that match TRBD2. V lost 3 bases to trimming and J lost 4 bases; unmatched junction nucleotides: 13. This CDR3 contains 17 residues. Germline CDR1 SGHAT, CDR2 FQNNGV. As DNA, the CDR3 is TGTGCCAGCAGCTTTAGTCGTAAGCGGGGGGCCGGGTACGAGCAGTACTTC. Amino acids: CASSFSRKRGAGYEQYF.

V and J are TRBV4-3 and TRBJ1-5; 11 positions match TRBD1. This CDR3 contains 14 residues. The germline V gene has CDR1 LGHNA and CDR2 YSLEER. Unmatched junction bases numbered 3, after V lost 5 bases and J lost 6 bases. The DNA for the CDR3 is TGCGCCAGCAGCACCGGGACAGGGGGTCAGCCCCAGCATTTT. As protein: CASSTGTGGQPQHF.

The V and J genes are TRBV5-4 and TRBJ2-1; 10 nucleotides match TRBD2. V lost 0 bases and J lost 9; bases outside the gene matches: 6. From germline, CDR1 is SGHNT and CDR2 YYREEE (reference sequence). CDR3 length: 15 amino acids. CDR3 nucleotides: TGTGCCAGCAGCTTGGGGGGACTAGCGAGCGGTGAGCAGTTCTTC. This sequence encodes CASSLGGLASGEQFF.

The chain combines TRBV7-7 with TRBJ2-1; the match to TRBD2 covers 8 bases. Germline values: CDR1 SSHAT, CDR2 FNYEAQ (reference sequence). CDR3 length equals 19 residues. Losses at the gene ends were 0 bases for V and 4 bases for J; bases not matched to a gene: 14. CDR3 sequence reads: CASSLAPGVAGPLYNEQFF. CDR3 nucleotide sequence: TGTGCCAGCAGCTTAGCGCCGGGAGTAGCGGGGCCCTTGTACAATGAGCAGTTCTTC.